This T cell receptor (beta chain) was recorded in a study of T-cell memory formation after mild COVID-19. CDR1 and CDR2 (germline): LGHNA, YNFKEQ. The CDR3 sequence is 15 residues long. The V end was cut by 4 bases, the J end by 2 bases, with 13 bases between. 5'RACE primed at constant segments yielded TCR alpha and TCR beta cDNA libraries bearing sample barcodes and UMIs. MiXCR, applied by TCRdb to the 5' RACE reads, yields one record per CDR3 protein. The sample has roughly 380,000 distinct CDR3 sequences; under 30% are singletons. This clonotype was detected only a few times. The sequencing sample was made of PBMCs or a T cell subset sorted from them (not recorded which). This TCR came from an adult woman who had mild COVID-19 (a few samples of this study predate the infection). Cell type and time point are not known. The chain is built from TRBV4-2 and TRBJ2-3; no firm D call. The chain's CDR3 is CASSRNKPNTDTQYF. As DNA, the CDR3 is TGTGCCAGCAGCCGAAACAAACCTAACACAGATACGCAGTATTTT.